The 8 T cell receptor beta chains in this list originate from one sample, sequenced in a study of blood T cell repertoires in COVID-19. Some clones are missing from TCRdb's copy, which holds only in-frame ones; the method was immunoSEQ multiplex PCR. The sample records around 280,000 clones, about nine tenths being singletons. Sequenced material: peripheral blood. These receptors were obtained from a woman between 25 and 40 years old with COVID-19, enrolled during active disease.

This clone was seen only once. The chain is built from TRBV29-1 and TRBJ1-1, with 7 bases lining up with TRBD1. The CDR3 sequence is 12 residues long. The junction had 5 bases not matched to a gene; V was cut back by 6 bases and J by 4 bases. CDR1 and CDR2 from the germline V gene are SQVTM and ANQGSEA. CDR3 region: CSVKGAVTEAFF. The CDR3 DNA reads as TGCAGCGTAAAGGGGGCTGTCACTGAAGCTTTCTTT.

This rearrangement joins TRBV10-3 to TRBJ2-5; TRBD2 aligns across 10 bases. Looked up from germline, CDR1 is ENHRY and CDR2 is SYGVKD. V lost 7 bases, J lost 7 bases, and 15 bases stayed unmatched. This CDR3 has 16 residues. CDR3 loop: CAITSGRIGGDATQYF. The DNA for the CDR3 is TGTGCCATCACTAGCGGGAGAATTGGGGGTGACGCGACCCAGTACTTC.

The genes are TRBV27 and TRBJ1-1, with D possibly being TRBD1 (6 bases). Germline V CDR1 and CDR2: MNHEY, SMNVEV (reference sequence). The CDR3 runs to 14 residues. Trimming took off 5 bases at V and 3 bases at J, with 13 bases between the two ends. CDR3 bases: TGTGCCAGCAGTCCCGGACAGATAGACACTGAAGCTTTCTTT. Protein sequence: CASSPGQIDTEAFF.

The gene calls are TRBV28 and TRBJ2-1, with D maybe TRBD1 (6 bases). The CDR3 has 12 residues. Germline lookup yields CDR1 MDHEN and CDR2 SYDVKM. The germline V and J ends were trimmed by 9 bases and 4 bases, with 10 bases remaining between them. The CDR3 coding sequence is TGTGCCAGTACCGACAGGTACAATGAGCAGTTCTTC. Translation gives CASTDRYNEQFF. The full variable domain, completed using reference TRBV28 and TRBJ2-1, is DVKVTQSSRYLVKRTGEKVFLECVQDMDHENMFWYRQDPGLGLRLIYFSYDVKMKEKGDIPEGYSVSREKKERFSLILESASTNQTSMYLCASTDRYNEQFFGPGTRLTVL.

The chain carries TRBV11-3 and TRBJ2-5; unclear D gene. This CDR3 has 12 amino acids. The V end lost 1 base, the J end lost 7 bases, and 7 bases lay between the germline ends. Germline V lookup: CDR1 SGHNT, CDR2 YENEEA. The DNA of the CDR3 is TGTGCCAGCAGCTTAGGCCCGGGGACCCAGTACTTC. It specifies CASSLGPGTQYF.

The gene calls are TRBV9 and TRBJ2-3; 7 bases match TRBD2. Germline CDR1 is SGDLS and CDR2 is YYNGEE. CDR3 length: 17 amino acids. With 3 bases clipped from V and 0 bases from J, the junction kept 10 bases outside the gene matches. The chain's CDR3 is CASSEWGGSASTDTQYF. The CDR3 coding sequence is TGTGCCAGCAGCGAGTGGGGGGGTAGCGCTAGCACAGATACGCAGTATTTT.

The chain uses TRBV9 and TRBJ1-3; 11 bases are shared with TRBD1. The CDR3 is made up of 18 amino acids. In germline, CDR1 is SGDLS, CDR2 YYNGEE. V shed 0 bases, J shed 2 bases, and the junction held 7 bases outside the gene matches. The CDR3 bases are TGTGCCAGCAGCGTAGCTCGGGACAGGGGGAATGCTGGAAACACCATATATTTT. Its protein is CASSVARDRGNAGNTIYF.

V gene TRBV24-1 combines with J gene TRBJ2-5; D is unresolved. V lost 0 bases, J lost 3 bases, and 7 bases lay in between. Germline V CDR1 and CDR2: KGHDR, SFDVKD. The CDR3 runs 14 residues. The CDR3 DNA reads TGTGCCACCAGTGATTTGGGGCTTAAAGAGACCCAGTACTTC. This encodes CATSDLGLKETQYF.